The clone carrying this T cell receptor beta chain has more than one count but fewer than ten. Antigen unknown. The CDR3 runs to 14 residues. Germline loops: CDR1 SGHTA, CDR2 FQGNSA. V was cut by 8 bases and J by 5 bases, with 18 bases left in between. This sample is part of a study of T-cell memory formation after mild COVID-19. Across the whole study: The TCR clusters were mostly specific to one donor. Study results and caveats: Some clones that responded turned up in pre-infection memory, which suggests that cross-reactive memory joined in.

It was 5'RACE with constant-segment primers that produced the TCR alpha and TCR beta cDNA libraries, which carried sample barcodes and UMIs. TCRdb used MiXCR to reprocess the 5' RACE reads, holding one entry per CDR3 protein. The table shows 470,000 or so distinct CDR3 sequences, with around 17% occurring only once. The sequence came from a man between 18 and 35 years old who had mild COVID-19 (a few samples of this study predate the infection). Cell type and time point are not known. The chain recombines TRBV7-2 with TRBJ1-1; perhaps TRBD1 as D (5 bases). The specimen was PBMCs or a T cell subset sorted from them (not recorded which). This CDR3 reads CASAGPPAGTEAFF. DNA of the CDR3: TGTGCCAGCGCGGGACCCCCCGCGGGAACTGAAGCTTTCTTT. Complete variable domain (other parts from reference TRBV7-2 and TRBJ1-1): GAGVSQSPSNKVTEKGKDVELRCDPISGHTALYWYRQSLGQGLEFLIYFQGNSAPDKSGLPSDRFSAERTGGSVSTLTIQRTQQEDSAVYLCASAGPPAGTEAFFGQGTRLTVV.